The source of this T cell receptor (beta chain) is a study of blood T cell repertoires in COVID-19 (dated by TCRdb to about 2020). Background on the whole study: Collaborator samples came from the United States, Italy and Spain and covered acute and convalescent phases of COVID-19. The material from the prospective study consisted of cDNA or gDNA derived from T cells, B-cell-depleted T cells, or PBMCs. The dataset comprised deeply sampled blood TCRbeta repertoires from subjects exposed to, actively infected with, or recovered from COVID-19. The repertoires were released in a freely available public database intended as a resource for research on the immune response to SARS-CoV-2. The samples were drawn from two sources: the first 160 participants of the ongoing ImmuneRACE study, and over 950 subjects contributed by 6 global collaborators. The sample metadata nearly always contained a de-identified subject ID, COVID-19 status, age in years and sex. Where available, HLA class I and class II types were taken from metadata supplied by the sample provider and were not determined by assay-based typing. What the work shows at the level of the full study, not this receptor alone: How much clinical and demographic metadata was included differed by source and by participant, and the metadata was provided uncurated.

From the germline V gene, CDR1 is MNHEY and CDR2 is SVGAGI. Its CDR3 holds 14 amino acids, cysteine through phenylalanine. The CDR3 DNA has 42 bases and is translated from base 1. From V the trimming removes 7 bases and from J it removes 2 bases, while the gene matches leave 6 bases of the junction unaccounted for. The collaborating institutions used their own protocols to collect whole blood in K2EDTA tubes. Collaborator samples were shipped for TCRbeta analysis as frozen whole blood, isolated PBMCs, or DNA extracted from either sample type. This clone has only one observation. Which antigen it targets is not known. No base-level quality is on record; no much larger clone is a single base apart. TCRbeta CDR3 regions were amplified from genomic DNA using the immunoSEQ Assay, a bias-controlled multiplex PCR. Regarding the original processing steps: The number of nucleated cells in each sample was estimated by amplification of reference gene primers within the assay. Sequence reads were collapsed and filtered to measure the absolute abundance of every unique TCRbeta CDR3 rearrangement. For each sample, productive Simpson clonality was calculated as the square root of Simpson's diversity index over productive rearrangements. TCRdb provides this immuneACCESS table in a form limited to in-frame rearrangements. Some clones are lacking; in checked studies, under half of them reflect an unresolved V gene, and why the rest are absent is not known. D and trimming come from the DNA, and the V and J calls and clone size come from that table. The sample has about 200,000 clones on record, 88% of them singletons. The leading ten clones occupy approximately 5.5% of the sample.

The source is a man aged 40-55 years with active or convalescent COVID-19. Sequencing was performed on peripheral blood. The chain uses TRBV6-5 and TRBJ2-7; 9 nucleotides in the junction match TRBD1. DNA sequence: TGTGCCAGCAACGGAGGGACAGGGCCCTACGAGCAGTACTTC. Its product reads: CASNGGTGPYEQYF.